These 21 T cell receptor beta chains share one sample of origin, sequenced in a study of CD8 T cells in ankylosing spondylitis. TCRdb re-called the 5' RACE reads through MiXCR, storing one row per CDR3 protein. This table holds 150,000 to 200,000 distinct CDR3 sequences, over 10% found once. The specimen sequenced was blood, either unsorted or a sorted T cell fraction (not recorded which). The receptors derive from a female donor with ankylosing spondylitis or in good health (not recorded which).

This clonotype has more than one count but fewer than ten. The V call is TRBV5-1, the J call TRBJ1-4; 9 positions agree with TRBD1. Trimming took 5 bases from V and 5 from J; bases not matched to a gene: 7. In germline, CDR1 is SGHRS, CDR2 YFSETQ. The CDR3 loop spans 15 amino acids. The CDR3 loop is CASRPTGGANEKLFF. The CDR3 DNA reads TGCGCCAGCAGACCAACAGGGGGCGCGAATGAAAAACTGTTTTTT.

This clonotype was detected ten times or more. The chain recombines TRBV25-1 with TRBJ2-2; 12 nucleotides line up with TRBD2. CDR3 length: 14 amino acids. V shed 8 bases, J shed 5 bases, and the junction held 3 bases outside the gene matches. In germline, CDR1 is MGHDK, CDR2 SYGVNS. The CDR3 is CASLGLAGTGELFF. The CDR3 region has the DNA TGTGCCAGCCTTGGACTAGCGGGAACCGGGGAGCTGTTTTTT.

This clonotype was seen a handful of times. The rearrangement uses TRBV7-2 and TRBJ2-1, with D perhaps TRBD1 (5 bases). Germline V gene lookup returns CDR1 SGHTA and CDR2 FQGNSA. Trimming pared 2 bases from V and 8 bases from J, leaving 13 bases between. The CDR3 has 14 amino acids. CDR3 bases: TGTGCCAGCAGCTTAACAGGACCGTCGGATGAGCAGTTCTTC. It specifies CASSLTGPSDEQFF.

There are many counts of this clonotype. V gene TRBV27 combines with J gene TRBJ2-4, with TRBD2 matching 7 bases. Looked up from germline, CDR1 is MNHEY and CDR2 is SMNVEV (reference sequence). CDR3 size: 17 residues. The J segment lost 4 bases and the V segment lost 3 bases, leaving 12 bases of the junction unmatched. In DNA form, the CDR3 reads TGTGCCAGCAGTTTGTCCCAGGGAGGGACCTTGAAAAACATTCAGTACTTC. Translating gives CASSLSQGGTLKNIQYF.

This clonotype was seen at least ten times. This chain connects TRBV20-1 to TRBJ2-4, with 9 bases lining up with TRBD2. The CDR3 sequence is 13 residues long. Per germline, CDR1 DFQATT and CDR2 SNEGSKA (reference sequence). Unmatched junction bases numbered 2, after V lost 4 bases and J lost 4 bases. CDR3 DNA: TGCAGTGCTACAACTAGCGGGAAAAACATTCAGTACTTC. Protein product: CSATTSGKNIQYF.

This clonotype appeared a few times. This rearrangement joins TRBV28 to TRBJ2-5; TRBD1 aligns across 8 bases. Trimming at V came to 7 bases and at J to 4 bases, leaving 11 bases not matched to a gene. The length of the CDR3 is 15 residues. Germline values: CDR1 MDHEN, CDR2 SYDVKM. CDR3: CASISPQGARETQYF. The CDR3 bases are TGTGCCAGCATCTCCCCGCAGGGGGCCCGAGAGACCCAGTACTTC.

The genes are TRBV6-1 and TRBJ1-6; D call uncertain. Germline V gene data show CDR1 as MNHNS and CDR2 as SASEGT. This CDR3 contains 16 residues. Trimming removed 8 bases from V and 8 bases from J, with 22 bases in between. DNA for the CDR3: TGTGCCAGCTCCGCCTTAGGGAGAGGTGCTGATTCACCCCTCCACTTT. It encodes CASSALGRGADSPLHF.

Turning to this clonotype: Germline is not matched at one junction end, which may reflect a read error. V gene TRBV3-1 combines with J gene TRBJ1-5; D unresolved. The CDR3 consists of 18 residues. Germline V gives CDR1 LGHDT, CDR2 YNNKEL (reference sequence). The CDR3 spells CACSLSSNNAYSNQPQHF. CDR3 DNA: TGTGCCTGCAGTTTAAGTTCGAATAACGCCTATAGCAATCAGCCCCAGCATTTT.

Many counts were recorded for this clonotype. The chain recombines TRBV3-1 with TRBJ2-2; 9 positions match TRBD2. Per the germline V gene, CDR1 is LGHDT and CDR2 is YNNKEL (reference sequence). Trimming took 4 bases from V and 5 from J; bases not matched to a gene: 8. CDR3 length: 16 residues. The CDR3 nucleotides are TGTGCCAGCAGCCTACGACTGACTAGCGGTACCGGGGAGCTGTTTTTT. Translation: CASSLRLTSGTGELFF.

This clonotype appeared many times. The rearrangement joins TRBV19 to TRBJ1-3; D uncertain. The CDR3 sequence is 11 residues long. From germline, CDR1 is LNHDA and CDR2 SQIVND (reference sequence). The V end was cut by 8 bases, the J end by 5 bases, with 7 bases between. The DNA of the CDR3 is TGTGCCAGTCGCGACCGAAACACCATATATTTT. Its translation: CASRDRNTIYF. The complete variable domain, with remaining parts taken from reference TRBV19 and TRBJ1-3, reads DGGITQSPKYLFRKEGQNVTLSCEQNLNHDAMYWYRQDPGQGLRLIYYSQIVNDFQKGDIAEGYSVSREKKESFPLTVTSAQKNPTAFYLCASRDRNTIYFGEGSWLTVV.

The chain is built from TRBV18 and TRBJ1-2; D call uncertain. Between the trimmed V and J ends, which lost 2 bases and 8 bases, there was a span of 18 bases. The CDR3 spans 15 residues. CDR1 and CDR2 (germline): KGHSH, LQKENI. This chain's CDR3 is CASSPDDRPSRGYTF. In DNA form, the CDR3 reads TGTGCCAGCTCACCAGACGATCGACCTTCGAGGGGCTACACCTTC.

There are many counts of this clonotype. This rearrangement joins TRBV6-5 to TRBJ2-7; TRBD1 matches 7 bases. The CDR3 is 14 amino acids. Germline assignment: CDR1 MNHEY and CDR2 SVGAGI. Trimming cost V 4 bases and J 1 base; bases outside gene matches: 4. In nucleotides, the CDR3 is TGTGCCAGCAGTTCAGACAGGGAATCCTACGAGCAGTACTTC. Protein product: CASSSDRESYEQYF.

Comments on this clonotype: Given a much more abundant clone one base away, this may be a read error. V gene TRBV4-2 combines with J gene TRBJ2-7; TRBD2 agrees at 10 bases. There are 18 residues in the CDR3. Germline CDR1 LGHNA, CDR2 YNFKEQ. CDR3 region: CASSQEALAGILSYEQCF. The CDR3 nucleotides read TGTGCCAGCAGCCAAGAAGCACTAGCGGGAATACTCTCCTACGAGCAGTGCTTC.

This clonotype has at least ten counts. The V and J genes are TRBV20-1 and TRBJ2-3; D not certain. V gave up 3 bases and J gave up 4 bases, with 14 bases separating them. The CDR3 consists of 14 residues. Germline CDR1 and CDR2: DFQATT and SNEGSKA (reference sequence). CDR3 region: CSASHVAESDTQYF. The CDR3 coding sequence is TGCAGTGCTAGTCACGTGGCGGAGTCAGATACGCAGTATTTT.

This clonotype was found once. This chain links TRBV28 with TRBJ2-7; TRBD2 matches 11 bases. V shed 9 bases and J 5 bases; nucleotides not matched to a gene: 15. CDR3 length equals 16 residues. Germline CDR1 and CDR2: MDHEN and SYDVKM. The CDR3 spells CASTTTVASGRNEQYF. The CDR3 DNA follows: TGTGCCAGTACCACCACGGTGGCTAGCGGGAGGAACGAGCAGTACTTC.

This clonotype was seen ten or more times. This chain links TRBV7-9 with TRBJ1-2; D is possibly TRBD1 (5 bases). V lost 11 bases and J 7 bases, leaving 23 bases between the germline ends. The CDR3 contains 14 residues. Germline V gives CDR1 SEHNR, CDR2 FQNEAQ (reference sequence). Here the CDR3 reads CAGGPGPHFRGYTF. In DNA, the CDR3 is TGTGCCGGCGGTCCGGGGCCGCACTTCCGTGGCTACACCTTC.

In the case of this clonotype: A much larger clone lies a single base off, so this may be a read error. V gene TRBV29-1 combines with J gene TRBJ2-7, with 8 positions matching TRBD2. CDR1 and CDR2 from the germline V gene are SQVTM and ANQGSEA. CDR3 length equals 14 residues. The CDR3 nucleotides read TGCAGCGTTTCTAGTACTAGCGGATCCTCCGAGCAGTACTTC. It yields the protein CSVSSTSGSSEQYF.

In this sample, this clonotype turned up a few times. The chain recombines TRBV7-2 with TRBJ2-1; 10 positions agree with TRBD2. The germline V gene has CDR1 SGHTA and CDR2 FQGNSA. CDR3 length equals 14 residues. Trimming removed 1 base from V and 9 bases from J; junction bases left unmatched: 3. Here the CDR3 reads CASSLGLAGFEQFF. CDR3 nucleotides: TGTGCCAGCAGCTTAGGACTAGCGGGTTTTGAGCAGTTCTTC.

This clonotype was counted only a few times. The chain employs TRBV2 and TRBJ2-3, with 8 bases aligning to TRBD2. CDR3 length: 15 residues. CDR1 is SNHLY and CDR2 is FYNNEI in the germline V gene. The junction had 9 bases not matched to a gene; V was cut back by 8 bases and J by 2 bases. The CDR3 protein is CASSQAGVDTDTQYF. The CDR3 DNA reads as TGTGCCAGCTCTCAAGCGGGGGTGGACACAGATACGCAGTATTTT.

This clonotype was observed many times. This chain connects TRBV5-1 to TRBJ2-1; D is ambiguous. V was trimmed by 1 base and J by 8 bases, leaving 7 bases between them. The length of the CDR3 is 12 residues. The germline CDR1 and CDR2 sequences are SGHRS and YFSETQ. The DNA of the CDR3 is TGCGCCAGCAGCTTGCTCACCTATGAGCAGTTCTTC. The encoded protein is CASSLLTYEQFF.

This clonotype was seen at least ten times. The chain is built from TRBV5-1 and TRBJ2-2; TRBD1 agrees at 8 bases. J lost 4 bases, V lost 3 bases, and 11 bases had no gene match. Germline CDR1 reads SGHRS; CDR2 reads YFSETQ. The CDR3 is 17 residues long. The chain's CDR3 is CASSSQGAIRSTGELFF. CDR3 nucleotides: TGCGCCAGCAGCTCGCAGGGGGCGATTCGGAGCACCGGGGAGCTGTTTTTT.